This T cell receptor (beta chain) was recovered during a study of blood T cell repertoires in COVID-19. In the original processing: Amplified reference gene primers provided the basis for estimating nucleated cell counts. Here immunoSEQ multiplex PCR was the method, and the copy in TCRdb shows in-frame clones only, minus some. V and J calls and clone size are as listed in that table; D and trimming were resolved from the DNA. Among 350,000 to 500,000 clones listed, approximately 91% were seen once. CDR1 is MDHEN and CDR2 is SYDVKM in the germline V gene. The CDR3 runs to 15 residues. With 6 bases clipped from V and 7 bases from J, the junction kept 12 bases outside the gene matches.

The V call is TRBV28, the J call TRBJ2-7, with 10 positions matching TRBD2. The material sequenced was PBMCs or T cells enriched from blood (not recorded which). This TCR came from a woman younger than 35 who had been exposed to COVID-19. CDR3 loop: CASSLSGRPPIEQYF. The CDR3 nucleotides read TGTGCCAGCAGCCTTAGCGGGAGGCCCCCGATAGAGCAGTACTTC.